The 14 T cell receptor beta chains below were found in one sample sequenced in a study of blood T cell repertoires in COVID-19. Generated by immunoSEQ multiplex PCR, the TCRdb table keeps only in-frame clones and is missing some. Of about 190,000 clones listed, approximately 80% are singletons. Sequenced: peripheral blood. Receptors originate from a human donor in a cohort sampled during active COVID-19.

This chain uses TRBV15 with TRBJ1-5; no clear D gene. Germline assignment: CDR1 LNHNV and CDR2 YYDKDF (reference sequence). CDR3 length: 15 residues. V dropped 3 bases and J dropped 0 bases, with 9 bases sitting between them. CDR3 protein: CATSSYGYSNQPQHF. CDR3 nucleotides: TGTGCCACCAGCAGCTACGGTTATAGCAATCAGCCCCAGCATTTT.

This chain connects TRBV27 to TRBJ2-7; D unresolved. The V end was cut by 4 bases, the J end by 3 bases, with 13 bases between. This CDR3 contains 14 residues. Germline-derived CDR1 and CDR2 are MNHEY and SMNVEV (reference sequence). The CDR3 spells CASSSAASSYEQYF. CDR3 DNA sequence: TGTGCCAGCAGTTCTGCGGCGTCAAGCTACGAGCAGTACTTC.

The rearrangement links TRBV9 to TRBJ1-3; a weak D match, TRBD1 (5 bases). Between the trimmed V and J ends, which lost 4 bases and 2 bases, there was a span of 13 bases. The CDR3 consists of 15 residues. CDR1 SGDLS and CDR2 YYNGEE come from the germline V gene. The CDR3 DNA reads as TGTGCCAGCAGCTTTACCCCAGGGCCTGGAAACACCATATATTTT. Translating gives CASSFTPGPGNTIYF.

The chain links TRBV15 to TRBJ2-5; 9 bases agree with TRBD2. The CDR3 has 13 amino acids. Looked up from germline, CDR1 is LNHNV and CDR2 is YYDKDF (reference sequence). V lost 9 bases to trimming and J lost 0 bases; unmatched junction nucleotides: 2. The chain's CDR3 is CATERGDQETQYF. The CDR3 DNA follows: TGTGCCACGGAGCGGGGGGACCAAGAGACCCAGTACTTC.

This chain uses TRBV5-1 with TRBJ2-7; possible D gene TRBD1, 5 bases. V lost 2 bases, J lost 2 bases, and 11 bases lay in between. The length of the CDR3 is 14 residues. Per germline, CDR1 SGHRS and CDR2 YFSETQ. The CDR3 loop reads CASSLQTETYEQYF. The CDR3 DNA is TGCGCCAGCAGCTTACAGACAGAGACCTACGAGCAGTACTTC. The full variable domain, in which reference TRBV5-1 and TRBJ2-7 provide the parts outside the CDR3, is KAGVTQTPRYLIKTRGQQVTLSCSPISGHRSVSWYQQTPGQGLQFLFEYFSETQRNKGNFPGRFSGRQFSNSRSEMNVSTLELGDSALYLCASSLQTETYEQYFGPGTRLTVT.

This chain uses TRBV19 with TRBJ2-1; D is unclear. Germline V gene data show CDR1 as LNHDA and CDR2 as SQIVND (reference sequence). The CDR3 is made up of 11 amino acids. With 4 bases removed from V and 13 bases from J, the gap between germline ends came to 11 bases. As DNA, the CDR3 is TGTGCCAGTAGTACCCCCCCCCAACAGTTCTTC. This codes for CASSTPPQQFF.

This clone was counted once. J is TRBJ1-6 and V is TRBV18, with 8 positions matching TRBD1. The length of the CDR3 is 17 residues. Trimming cost V 5 bases and J 4 bases; bases outside gene matches: 10. Looked up from germline, CDR1 is KGHSH and CDR2 is LQKENI. This CDR3 reads CASSIRQGTQYNSPLHF. DNA for the CDR3: TGTGCCAGCTCAATCCGACAGGGGACTCAATATAATTCACCCCTCCACTTT.

The chain joins TRBV6-5 to TRBJ1-2; D is perhaps TRBD1 (6 bases). The CDR3 has 13 amino acids. Per germline, CDR1 MNHEY and CDR2 SVGAGI. Trimming left V 7 bases short and J 2 bases short, with 11 bases between. DNA for the CDR3: TGTGCCAGCAAGGGGGTAGAAAACTATGGCTACACCTTC. It yields the protein CASKGVENYGYTF.

The CDR3 region has the DNA TGTGCCAGCAGTTTGGGGGGCGGGAGTGAAAAACTGTTTTTT. It is translated as CASSLGGGSEKLFF. J is TRBJ1-4 and V is TRBV28; D might be TRBD1 (6 bases). The length of the CDR3 is 14 residues. Germline CDR1 and CDR2: MDHEN and SYDVKM. The V end was cut by 3 bases, the J end by 7 bases, with 12 bases between.

V and J are TRBV30 and TRBJ1-5; 9 nucleotides align to TRBD1. Germline loops: CDR1 GTSNPN, CDR2 SVGIG (reference sequence). The CDR3 runs to 14 residues. Germline trimming cut 1 base from V and 7 bases from J; bases unmatched to any gene: 5. Written as DNA, the CDR3 is TGTGCCTGGAGTGGGGGGACAGGGCGGCAGCCCCAGCATTTT. This translates into CAWSGGTGRQPQHF.

The chain couples TRBV2 to TRBJ2-1, with TRBD2 identical over 9 bases. V was pared by 8 bases and J by 6 bases, with 11 bases of the junction left unmatched. Looked up from germline, CDR1 is SNHLY and CDR2 is FYNNEI. The CDR3 has 15 residues. CDR3 nucleotides: TGTGCCAGCTGCTCTAGCGGGGTCGGAGGCAATGAGCAGTTCTTC. It yields the protein CASCSSGVGGNEQFF.

This clone was seen just once. The chain recombines TRBV28 with TRBJ2-1; weak D call: TRBD1 (5 bases). Per the germline V gene, CDR1 is MDHEN and CDR2 is SYDVKM. With 5 bases removed from V and 4 bases from J, the gap between germline ends came to 9 bases. The CDR3 length is 13 residues. CDR3 DNA: TGTGCCAGCAGTCTTTCAGGGTACAATGAGCAGTTCTTC. Encoded protein: CASSLSGYNEQFF.

The chain combines TRBV28 with TRBJ2-5, with 14 bases fitting TRBD2. The CDR3 is made up of 16 amino acids. Germline V gene data show CDR1 as MDHEN and CDR2 as SYDVKM. With V trimmed by 6 bases and J by 5 bases, 8 bases remained unmatched. CDR3 bases: TGTGCCAGCAGCCCCGGGACTAGCGGGAGTATGGAGACCCAGTACTTC. Protein product: CASSPGTSGSMETQYF.

V is TRBV3-1 (or the pseudogene TRBV3-2) and J is TRBJ1-3, with D perhaps matching TRBD1 (6 bases). This CDR3 is 13 amino acids long. CDR1 is LGHDT and CDR2 is YNNKEL in the germline V gene (reference sequence). V lost 3 bases to trimming and J lost 5 bases, with 8 bases between them. The CDR3 loop is CASSHWDRNTIYF. The CDR3 nucleotides are TGTGCCAGCAGCCATTGGGACAGAAACACCATATATTTT.